This T cell receptor (beta chain) was obtained from a study of cytomegalovirus exposure and HLA in healthy donors. Study results and caveats: Most of the TCR beta V segments (in an earlier analysis) were productive either about 87% or about 30% of the time.

In the case of this clone: Its matching antigen is unknown.

PCR primers comprised 60 Vbeta and 13 Jbeta primers. The protocol was immunoSEQ multiplex PCR, while the TCRdb copy is restricted to in-frame clones and leaves out a portion. Here the sample spans about 140,000 clones, 75% being singletons. What was sequenced was PBMCs. This clonotype originated in a man aged 35 to 55 in good health and CMV-seronegative.

The CDR3 region has the DNA TGTGCCAGCTCACCCTCGGGGAGCCAGCCCCAGCATTTT. It encodes CASSPSGSQPQHF. This chain links TRBV18 with TRBJ1-5, with no clear D. The V gene's germline CDR1 is KGHSH and CDR2 LQKENI. V lost 3 bases and J lost 7, with 10 bases in between. This CDR3 contains 13 residues.